This T cell receptor (beta chain) was found in a study of CD8+ T cells in alopecia areata. Isolated RNA was reverse transcribed into cDNA used as the sequencing template. The method was immunoSEQ multiplex PCR; TCRdb's version includes in-frame clones alone and lacks a portion of them. The table records around 190,000 clones, about 61% of them present only once. Germline loops: CDR1 GTSNPN, CDR2 SVGIG (reference sequence). J was trimmed by 8 bases and V by 4 bases; bases with no gene match: 2. The CDR3 contains 11 residues. Investigators sorted PBMCs to obtain both CD4+ and CD8+ T cells. The clonotype originates from a human donor in good health. The sequencing sample was made of CD8+ T cells sorted from blood. The chain uses TRBV30 and TRBJ2-1; 7 bases are shared with TRBD1. The CDR3 sequence: CAWNTGDEQFF. In DNA, the CDR3 is TGTGCCTGGAATACAGGGGATGAGCAGTTCTTC.